Below are 18 T cell receptor beta chains sequenced from a single sample in a study of beta chain features in type 1 diabetes. Study outcomes and limitations: In every one of the four CD4+ subsets, TCRB CDR3s were moderately but significantly shorter in Type 1 diabetes patients.

Their specific antigens are unknown. All of the isolated RNA was reverse transcribed, so expressed TCRB transcripts were sequenced. Sequenced by immunoSEQ multiplex PCR; TCRdb stores in-frame clones only, minus some. This table has 160,000 or so clones, 6.5% to 10% appearing once. Sequencing was carried out using central memory CD4+ T cells from blood. The origin of the receptors is a woman between 18 and 30 years old with type 1 diabetes.

In this sample, this clone turned up a few times. This chain joins TRBV5-1 and TRBJ2-3; D might be TRBD1 (6 bases). V lost 0 bases and J 4 bases, leaving 21 bases between the germline ends. Germline CDR1 is SGHRS and CDR2 is YFSETQ. The CDR3 length is 18 residues. The CDR3 region is CASSLAGTSPGGADTQYF. In DNA form, the CDR3 reads TGCGCCAGCAGCTTGGCCGGGACATCTCCCGGCGGCGCAGATACGCAGTATTTT.

Only a few counts were recorded for this clone. This chain links TRBV6-5 with TRBJ1-2; 7 nucleotides match TRBD1. V shed 5 bases, J shed 6 bases, and the junction held 12 bases outside the gene matches. This CDR3 region has 15 residues. The germline gives CDR1 MNHEY, CDR2 SVGAGI. CDR3 DNA sequence: TGTGCCAGCAGTCGAGTACAGGGGAGCTATGATGGCTACACCTTC. Its translation: CASSRVQGSYDGYTF.

The chain employs TRBV7-9 and TRBJ1-1; D perhaps matches TRBD1 (5 bases). The CDR3 length is 15 residues. Trimming left V 5 bases short and J 5 bases short, with 18 bases between. Germline CDR1 reads SEHNR; CDR2 reads FQNEAQ (reference sequence). The CDR3 loop reads CASSPNPGGGTEAFF. The CDR3 DNA follows: TGTGCCAGCAGCCCCAACCCCGGGGGGGGGACTGAAGCTTTCTTT. Complete variable domain (other parts from reference TRBV7-9 and TRBJ1-1): DTGVSQNPRHKITKRGQNVTFRCDPISEHNRLYWYRQTLGQGPEFLTYFQNEAQLEKSRLLSDRFSAERPKGSFSTLEIQRTEQGDSAMYLCASSPNPGGGTEAFFGQGTRLTVV.

This rearrangement joins TRBV19 to TRBJ2-5; 7 positions match TRBD2. Trimming took 8 bases from V and 5 from J; bases not matched to a gene: 8. The CDR3 covers 13 residues. CDR1 is LNHDA and CDR2 is SQIVND in the germline V gene (reference sequence). CDR3 protein: CASASLAEETQYF. The DNA of the CDR3 is TGTGCCAGTGCCAGTCTAGCGGAGGAGACCCAGTACTTC.

This clone was detected only a few times. The gene calls are TRBV29-1 and TRBJ2-7, with 7 bases lining up with TRBD1. Trimming removed 7 bases from V and 7 bases from J; junction bases left unmatched: 10. The CDR3 has 12 residues. CDR1 and CDR2 (germline): SQVTM, ANQGSEA. CDR3 loop: CSAQGGVREQYF. CDR3 bases: TGCAGCGCACAAGGGGGCGTGAGAGAGCAGTACTTC.

This clone came up a few times. In nucleotides, the CDR3 is TGTGCCAGCCAAACTGCTAGCGGGAGGGCCTACGAGCAGTACTTC. Protein sequence: CASQTASGRAYEQYF. The genes are TRBV2 and TRBJ2-7; 12 bases are a match to TRBD2. Trimming cost V 8 bases and J 2 bases; bases outside gene matches: 7. Germline CDR1 SNHLY, CDR2 FYNNEI. The CDR3 extends over 15 amino acids.

This clone came up a few times. The chain recombines TRBV6-6 with TRBJ2-4, with D tentatively TRBD2 (6 bases). Germline V gene lookup returns CDR1 MNHNY and CDR2 SVGAGI (reference sequence). This CDR3 spans 11 amino acids. Trimming took off 6 bases at V and 11 bases at J, with 11 bases between the two ends. The CDR3 region is CASSLTGVQYF. In nucleotides, the CDR3 is TGTGCCAGCAGCCTCACGGGGGTTCAGTACTTC.

The chain combines TRBV7-9 with TRBJ1-1; D remains unclear. The CDR3 runs 15 residues. Trimming took 3 bases from V and 4 from J, leaving 15 bases between them. In germline, CDR1 is SEHNR, CDR2 FQNEAQ (reference sequence). CDR3 residues: CASSFQGVRVTEAFF. The DNA for the CDR3 is TGTGCCAGCAGCTTTCAAGGAGTTCGGGTCACTGAAGCTTTCTTT.

The CDR3: CASSSGANYGYTF. The CDR3 DNA is TGTGCCAGCAGCTCCGGGGCTAACTATGGCTACACCTTC. J is TRBJ1-2 and V is TRBV5-6; no firm D call. Germline lookup yields CDR1 SGHDT and CDR2 YYEEEE. Trimming stripped 3 bases from V and 0 bases from J, with 6 bases between. This CDR3 region has 13 residues. Using reference TRBV5-6 and TRBJ1-2 for the parts outside the CDR3, the full variable domain is DAGVTQSPTHLIKTRGQQVTLRCSPKSGHDTVSWYQQALGQGPQFIFQYYEEEERQRGNFPDRFSGHQFPNYSSELNVNALLLGDSALYLCASSSGANYGYTFGSGTRLTVV.

This sequence joins TRBV30 and TRBJ2-3; D uncertain. The CDR3 loop spans 14 amino acids. Trimming took 1 base from V and 0 from J, leaving 8 bases between them. CDR1 GTSNPN and CDR2 SVGIG come from the germline V gene (reference sequence). DNA of the CDR3: TGTGCCTGGAGTGGCGGCGGTAGCACAGATACGCAGTATTTT. The encoded protein is CAWSGGGSTDTQYF.

This chain links TRBV27 with TRBJ2-7; 12 nucleotides agree with TRBD2. V shed 9 bases, J shed 5 bases, and the junction held 5 bases outside the gene matches. Per germline, CDR1 MNHEY and CDR2 SMNVEV (reference sequence). The CDR3 loop spans 13 amino acids. CDR3 bases: TGTGCCAGACCGACTAGCGGGGGTGACGAGCAGTACTTC. Translated, it gives CARPTSGGDEQYF.

This clone was observed a few times. J is TRBJ1-5 and V is TRBV6-1; 8 positions agree with TRBD1. The trim removed 6 bases at V and 7 bases at J, leaving 11 bases unmatched. The CDR3 spans 15 residues. Germline V CDR1 and CDR2: MNHNS, SASEGT. CDR3 in DNA: TGTGCCAGCAGCGCGGCCCAGGGGGCTTTGCAGCCCCAGCATTTT. Translation: CASSAAQGALQPQHF.

DNA for the CDR3: TGTGCCAGTAGAAGCAGGGCTAACACCGGGGAGCTGTTTTTT. This sequence encodes CASRSRANTGELFF. J is TRBJ2-2 and V is TRBV19; D perhaps matches TRBD1 (5 bases). The germline V gene encodes CDR1 LNHDA and CDR2 SQIVND (reference sequence). The CDR3 is made up of 14 amino acids. V dropped 6 bases and J dropped 2 bases, with 10 bases sitting between them.

In DNA, the CDR3 is TGTGCCACCCGCCGGGACAGGTCGAACACTGAAGCTTTCTTT. Translated: CATRRDRSNTEAFF. J is TRBJ1-1 and V is TRBV27; 8 positions agree with TRBD1. The CDR3 consists of 14 residues. Germline assignment: CDR1 MNHEY and CDR2 SMNVEV (reference sequence). V was pared by 10 bases and J by 1 base, with 8 bases of the junction left unmatched.

The table lists this clone with a few counts. The J gene is TRBJ1-2, the V gene TRBV9, with TRBD1 identical over 10 bases. Germline V gene data show CDR1 as SGDLS and CDR2 as YYNGEE. This CDR3 has 16 amino acids. The trim removed 4 bases at V and 4 bases at J, leaving 10 bases unmatched. The CDR3 nucleotides are TGTGCCAGCAGCCCAGAGGGACAGGGGAAGATCTATGGCTACACCTTC. This encodes CASSPEGQGKIYGYTF.

This chain uses TRBV4-2 with TRBJ2-3, with 14 bases that match TRBD2. Germline assignment: CDR1 LGHNA and CDR2 YNFKEQ. V was pared by 3 bases and J by 5 bases, with 4 bases of the junction left unmatched. The CDR3 runs 16 residues. CDR3 residues: CASSQPGLAGEDTQYF. DNA of the CDR3: TGTGCCAGCAGCCAGCCGGGACTAGCGGGAGAAGATACGCAGTATTTT.

The rearrangement links TRBV7-9 to TRBJ2-4; 9 nucleotides agree with TRBD1. Germline lookup yields CDR1 SEHNR and CDR2 FQNEAQ (reference sequence). The CDR3 extends over 14 amino acids. V lost 4 bases, J lost 8 bases, and 6 bases stayed unmatched. The DNA of the CDR3 is TGTGCCAGCAGCTCCGGACAGGGGAAGGACATTCAGTACTTC. It yields the protein CASSSGQGKDIQYF. Using reference TRBV7-9 and TRBJ2-4 for the parts outside the CDR3, the full variable domain is DTGVSQNPRHKITKRGQNVTFRCDPISEHNRLYWYRQTLGQGPEFLTYFQNEAQLEKSRLLSDRFSAERPKGSFSTLEIQRTEQGDSAMYLCASSSGQGKDIQYFGAGTRLSVL.

V is TRBV7-9 and J is TRBJ1-3; D gene uncertain. Per germline, CDR1 SEHNR and CDR2 FQNEAQ (reference sequence). V gave up 5 bases and J gave up 2 bases, with 16 bases separating them. This CDR3 has 16 residues. CDR3 protein: CASSPQTLAAGNTIYF. In DNA form, the CDR3 reads TGTGCCAGCAGCCCCCAGACCCTCGCGGCTGGAAACACCATATATTTT.